This record covers a single T cell receptor beta chain. Its antigen remains unknown. The sample is drawn from a study of CXCR3-negative and CXCR3-positive naive CD8 T cells. Study-level background: A total of 130 million to 150 million TRB reads was generated, with about 1.5 +/- 0.3 million per library. Overall study findings and caveats: Naive subsets displayed similar surface CD5, and TCR strength was inferred from TRB CDR3 properties. Unlike memory cells, which differed, naive CXCR3-negative and CXCR3-positive cells had similar TRBV-TRBJ usage. Fresh PBMCs went into most assays, and CXCR3 expression partly declined after cryopreservation.

The CDR3 spans 15 residues. Looked up from germline, CDR1 is LGHNA and CDR2 is YSLEER. Researchers prepared the TRB cDNA libraries using 5' RACE with UMI labels. TCRdb reprocessed the 5' RACE reads; each CDR3 protein has one entry and no DNA is given. This listing includes about 43,000 distinct CDR3 sequences. The material sequenced was memory CD8+ T cells from blood. This receptor was taken from a human donor in good health. Some clones in this sample may be carry-over from other donors' samples. The chain has TRBV4-3 and TRBJ1-2; absent DNA, TCRdb's TRBD1 call cannot be checked. CDR3 protein: CASSQDSGGVYGYTF.